This TCR beta chain was identified during a study of cytomegalovirus exposure and HLA in healthy donors. Germline V gene lookup returns CDR1 SQVTM and CDR2 ANQGSEA. V was pared by 6 bases and J by 12 bases, with 23 bases between. The CDR3 consists of 13 residues. The PCR used 60 Vbeta and 13 Jbeta primers. Sequenced by immunoSEQ multiplex PCR; TCRdb stores in-frame clones only, minus some. Among 110,000 to 150,000 clones listed, roughly 80% were seen once. Each of the donors was a healthy bone marrow donor. The rearrangement joins TRBV29-1 to TRBJ1-2; unclear D gene. Sequencing was carried out using PBMCs. The sequence was collected from a man aged 40-55 years in good health and CMV-seronegative. In DNA, the CDR3 is TGCAGCGTCGCACGACAAGGATCATCAGGCCACACCTTC. Encoded protein: CSVARQGSSGHTF.